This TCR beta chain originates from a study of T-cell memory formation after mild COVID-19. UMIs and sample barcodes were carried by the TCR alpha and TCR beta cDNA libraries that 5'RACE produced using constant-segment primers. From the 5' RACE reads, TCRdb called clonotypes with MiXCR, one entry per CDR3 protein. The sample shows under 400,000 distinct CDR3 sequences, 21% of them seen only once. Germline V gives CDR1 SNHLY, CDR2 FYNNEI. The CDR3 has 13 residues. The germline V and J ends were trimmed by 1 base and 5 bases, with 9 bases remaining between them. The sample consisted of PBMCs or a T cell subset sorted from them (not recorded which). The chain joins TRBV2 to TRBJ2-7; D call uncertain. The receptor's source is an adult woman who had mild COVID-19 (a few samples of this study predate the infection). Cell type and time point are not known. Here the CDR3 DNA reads TGTGCCAGCAGTGAAGGATGGGGTGACGAGCAGTACTTC. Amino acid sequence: CASSEGWGDEQYF. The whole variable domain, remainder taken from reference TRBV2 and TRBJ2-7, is EPEVTQTPSHQVTQMGQEVILRCVPISNHLYFYWYRQILGQKVEFLVSFYNNEISEKSEIFDDQFSVERPDGSNFTLKIRSTKLEDSAMYFCASSEGWGDEQYFGPGTRLTVT.